Listed here are 20 T cell receptor beta chains from one sample, sequenced in a study of blood T cell repertoires in COVID-19. Data came from immunoSEQ multiplex PCR; TCRdb stores just in-frame clones and leaves some out. There are roughly 150,000 clones in the sample; approximately 92% occur only once, and approximately 3% lies in the top ten. Source material: peripheral blood. All receptors derive from an older woman with active COVID-19.

This chain connects TRBV9 to TRBJ2-1; D may be TRBD2 (5 bases). The V and J ends lost 2 bases and 9 bases respectively, with 12 bases between them. CDR3 length: 13 residues. CDR1 and CDR2 (germline): SGDLS, YYNGEE. Here the CDR3 DNA reads TGTGCCAGCAGCGTTGACTATTTCAGTGAGCAGTTCTTC. Amino acids: CASSVDYFSEQFF. Together with reference TRBV9 and TRBJ2-1, the CDR3 gives the full variable domain: DSGVTQTPKHLITATGQRVTLRCSPRSGDLSVYWYQQSLDQGLQFLIQYYNGEERAKGNILERFSAQQFPDLHSELNLSSLELGDSALYFCASSVDYFSEQFFGPGTRLTVL.

The genes are TRBV21-1 and TRBJ2-3; the table's D call of TRBD2 was not tested on the DNA. TRBV21-1 is shown as a pseudogene. The CDR3 has 16 residues. For the CDR3, the DNA is TGTGCCAGCCCTAAGGAGAGTTTTAAACCCACAGATACGCAGTATTTT. This sequence encodes CASPKESFKPTDTQYF.

This clone was detected a few times. This chain links TRBV7-9 with TRBJ1-2; 7 nucleotides match TRBD1. V lost 4 bases and J lost 3; bases outside the gene matches: 2. Germline lookup yields CDR1 SEHNR and CDR2 FQNEAQ (reference sequence). This CDR3 spans 13 amino acids. The CDR3 DNA sequence: TGTGCCAGCAGCTACGGACAGGACTATGGCTACACCTTC. As protein: CASSYGQDYGYTF.

This clone was detected only a few times. The chain combines TRBV9 with TRBJ1-2, with TRBD1 identical over 7 bases. This CDR3 is built from 15 residues. The germline CDR1 and CDR2 sequences are SGDLS and YYNGEE. J was trimmed by 0 bases and V by 5 bases; bases with no gene match: 7. The CDR3 loop is CASSRDSKSNYGYTF. For the CDR3, the DNA is TGTGCCAGCAGTCGGGACAGCAAATCTAACTATGGCTACACCTTC.

The rearrangement uses TRBV4-3 and TRBJ2-6, with D tentatively TRBD1 (6 bases). Germline CDR1 reads LGHNA; CDR2 reads YSLEER. Between the trimmed V and J ends, which lost 1 base and 0 bases, there was a span of 10 bases. The CDR3 extends over 17 amino acids. The chain's CDR3 is CASSQGTVSSGANVLTF. The CDR3 bases are TGCGCCAGCAGCCAAGGGACAGTAAGCTCTGGGGCCAACGTCCTGACTTTC.

The chain links TRBV7-9 to TRBJ2-7; perhaps TRBD1 as D (6 bases). V was clipped by 3 bases and J by 2 bases, with 14 bases between them. The CDR3 covers 15 residues. The germline CDR1 and CDR2 sequences are SEHNR and FQNEAQ (reference sequence). The CDR3 nucleotides read TGTGCCAGCAGCTTCCCGGGACACCTGACCTACGAGCAGTACTTC. Translating it yields CASSFPGHLTYEQYF.

This rearrangement joins TRBV6-5 to TRBJ2-7; possible D gene TRBD1, 6 bases. This CDR3 is built from 14 residues. Trimming removed 11 bases at V and 2 bases at J, with 19 bases between. The V gene's germline CDR1 is MNHEY and CDR2 SVGAGI. The CDR3 DNA follows: TGTGCCCTTATATGGGGCAGGGGTCCCTACGAGCAGTACTTC. The encoded protein is CALIWGRGPYEQYF.

The rearrangement links TRBV4-2 to TRBJ1-4, with 10 bases aligning to TRBD1. After removal of 0 bases from V and 5 bases from J, the junction contained 3 bases not matched to a gene. Germline CDR1 reads LGHNA; CDR2 reads YNFKEQ. The CDR3 runs to 16 residues. The CDR3 protein is CASSQDPGQGNEKLFF. In nucleotides, the CDR3 is TGTGCCAGCAGCCAAGATCCGGGACAGGGGAATGAAAAACTGTTTTTT.

The chain has TRBV19 and TRBJ2-1; D is possibly TRBD1 (6 bases). There are 16 residues in the CDR3. CDR1 is LNHDA, CDR2 SQIVND, per germline (reference sequence). Deletions cut 3 bases from V and 7 bases from J, with 19 bases between. The CDR3 is CASSIIGLGAENEQFF. In nucleotides, the CDR3 is TGTGCCAGTAGTATTATTGGGTTGGGGGCGGAAAATGAGCAGTTCTTC.

This chain connects TRBV2 to TRBJ2-7, with 8 bases identical to TRBD1. From germline, CDR1 is SNHLY and CDR2 FYNNEI. V trimming: 5 bases; J trimming: 6 bases; junction bases outside the gene matches: 12. This CDR3 is built from 15 residues. This CDR3 is CASSTPGTGWSEQYF. CDR3 nucleotide sequence: TGTGCCAGCAGTACCCCCGGGACAGGCTGGTCCGAGCAGTACTTC.

The chain employs TRBV11-2 and TRBJ2-2, with D possibly matching TRBD1 (6 bases). Trimming stripped 5 bases from V and 0 bases from J, with 10 bases between. Germline CDR1 is SGHAT and CDR2 is FQNNGV. This CDR3 has 15 amino acids. The DNA of the CDR3 is TGTGCCAGCAGCAAGGACAGAGCGAACACCGGGGAGCTGTTTTTT. Encoded protein: CASSKDRANTGELFF.

The CDR3 sequence: CASSLIWRSYEQYF. As DNA, the CDR3 is TGTGCCAGCAGCTTGATCTGGCGGTCCTACGAGCAGTACTTC. The chain carries TRBV11-2 and TRBJ2-7; D call uncertain. Looked up from germline, CDR1 is SGHAT and CDR2 is FQNNGV. The ends were cut back, 3 bases at V and 1 base at J, with 10 bases in the middle. CDR3 size: 14 residues.

This clone was recorded only once. CDR3 DNA sequence: TGTGCCAGCAGTTTTTCGACTAGCGGGAGTTCGGAGCAGTTCTTC. Protein product: CASSFSTSGSSEQFF. This chain uses TRBV28 with TRBJ2-1, with TRBD2 matching 12 bases. The CDR3 is 15 amino acids. V dropped 3 bases and J dropped 10; count of bases not matched to a gene: 7. The germline V gene encodes CDR1 MDHEN and CDR2 SYDVKM.

The rearrangement links TRBV27 to TRBJ2-7, with 8 bases fitting TRBD1. The junction had 5 bases not matched to a gene; V was cut back by 4 bases and J by 3 bases. Germline loops: CDR1 MNHEY, CDR2 SMNVEV (reference sequence). This CDR3 region has 14 residues. DNA of the CDR3: TGTGCCAGCAGTTCGAGGGACAGGTTCTACGAGCAGTACTTC. Translated, it gives CASSSRDRFYEQYF.

This clone was counted a few times. The chain is built from TRBV7-8 and TRBJ1-2; 10 bases are a match to TRBD1. Germline CDR1 and CDR2: SGHVS and FQNEAQ. The V and J ends lost 2 bases and 3 bases, in that order; junction bases with no gene match: 3. This CDR3 spans 15 amino acids. The CDR3 protein is CASSLTGTGDYGYTF. As DNA, the CDR3 is TGTGCCAGCAGCTTAACCGGGACAGGGGACTATGGCTACACCTTC. Full variable domain (missing parts from reference TRBV7-8 and TRBJ1-2): GAGVSQSPRYKVAKRGQDVALRCDPISGHVSLFWYQQALGQGPEFLTYFQNEAQLDKSGLPSDRFFAERPEGSVSTLKIQRTQQEDSAVYLCASSLTGTGDYGYTFGSGTRLTVV.

The V call is TRBV7-2, the J call TRBJ2-7; 7 nucleotides align to TRBD2. V gave up 5 bases and J gave up 7 bases; unmatched junction bases: 14. Germline V gene lookup returns CDR1 SGHTA and CDR2 FQGNSA. The CDR3 extends over 15 amino acids. DNA for the CDR3: TGTGCCAGCAGCCCCCGGGGCGGGAGCAGGCAAGAGCAGTACTTC. It is translated as CASSPRGGSRQEQYF.

The chain links TRBV5-4 to TRBJ1-6; D gene uncertain. V was cut by 0 bases and J by 7 bases, with 11 bases left in between. Per germline, CDR1 SGHNT and CDR2 YYREEE (reference sequence). CDR3 length: 15 residues. Here the CDR3 reads CASSLGRQENSPLHF. The CDR3, as DNA: TGTGCCAGCAGCTTGGGCCGTCAGGAAAATTCACCCCTCCACTTT.

The chain employs TRBV7-2 and TRBJ2-3, with TRBD2 matching over 8 bases. V lost 2 bases, J lost 6 bases, and 7 bases stayed unmatched. The germline V gene encodes CDR1 SGHTA and CDR2 FQGNSA. The CDR3 consists of 15 residues. Here the CDR3 reads CASSLSAGGLDTQYF. CDR3 sequence (DNA): TGTGCCAGCAGCTTAAGTGCGGGAGGTTTGGATACGCAGTATTTT.

The V call is TRBV28, the J call TRBJ2-7, with 9 bases matching TRBD1. Germline V gene data show CDR1 as MDHEN and CDR2 as SYDVKM. This CDR3 is 16 amino acids long. V was pared by 4 bases and J by 2 bases, with 9 bases of the junction left unmatched. The CDR3 here is CASSSYRQGGTYEQYF. The CDR3 coding sequence is TGTGCCAGCAGTTCTTATAGACAGGGGGGGACCTACGAGCAGTACTTC.

The chain links TRBV29-1 to TRBJ1-2; D gene unclear. Germline values: CDR1 SQVTM, CDR2 ANQGSEA. The CDR3 consists of 12 residues. The CDR3 DNA follows: TGCAGTGGAGGACGGGTGGGTCGAGGCTACACCTTC. Amino acids: CSGGRVGRGYTF.